This T cell receptor beta chain was profiled in a study of graft-versus-host responses after intestinal transplantation. Findings and limits, study-wide: Among circulating GvH clones, peak levels were associated with early post-transplant declines in HvG clones. Within allografts, high graft-versus-host to host-versus-graft clonal ratios were seen among patients with graft-donor T cell macrochimerism.

Turning to this clone: The target antigen is unknown.

The CDR3 spans 15 residues. Germline CDR1 is MNHEY and CDR2 is SVGAGI. Trimming removed 2 bases at V and 5 bases at J, with 12 bases between. Generated by immunoSEQ multiplex PCR, the TCRdb table keeps only in-frame clones and is missing some. The sample has just under 65,000 clones, more than 85% seen once. The chain has TRBV6-5 and TRBJ2-2, with D hard to call. The clonotype comes from a human donor who was the organ donor for an intestinal transplant. This material consisted of unstimulated CD8+ T cells sorted from spleen or lymph node cells, taken before transplant. The CDR3 sequence: CASSYIGQVTGELFF. As DNA, the CDR3 is TGTGCCAGCAGTTACATTGGCCAGGTTACCGGGGAGCTGTTTTTT.